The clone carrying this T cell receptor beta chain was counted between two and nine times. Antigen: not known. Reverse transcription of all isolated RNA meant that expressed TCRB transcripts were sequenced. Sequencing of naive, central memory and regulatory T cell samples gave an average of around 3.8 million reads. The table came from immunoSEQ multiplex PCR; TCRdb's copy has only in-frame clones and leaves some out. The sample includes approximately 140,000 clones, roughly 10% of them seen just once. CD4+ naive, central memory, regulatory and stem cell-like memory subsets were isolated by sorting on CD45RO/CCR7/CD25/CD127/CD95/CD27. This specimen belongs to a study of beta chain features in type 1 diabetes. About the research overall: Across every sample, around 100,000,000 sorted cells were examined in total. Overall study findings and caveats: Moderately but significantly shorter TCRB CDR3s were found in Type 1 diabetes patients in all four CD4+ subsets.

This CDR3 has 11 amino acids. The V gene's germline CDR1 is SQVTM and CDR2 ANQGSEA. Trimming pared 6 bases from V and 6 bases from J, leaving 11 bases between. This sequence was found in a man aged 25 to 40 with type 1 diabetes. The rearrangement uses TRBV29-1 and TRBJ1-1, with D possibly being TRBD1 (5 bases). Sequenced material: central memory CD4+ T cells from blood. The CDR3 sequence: CSVLPGAEAFF. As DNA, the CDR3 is TGCAGCGTACTACCGGGGGCTGAAGCTTTCTTT.